This T cell receptor beta chain is from a study of T cells in Graves' hyperthyroidism and ophthalmopathy. The study's findings and limits: Among clonotypes expanded in thyroid above 0.001, most were also found in blood.

RNA transcripts served as the template for amplifying TCR beta CDR3 regions. First-round RT-PCR with HTBI primers amplified the TCR CDR3 region. TCRdb re-called the multiplex PCR reads through MiXCR, storing one row per CDR3 protein. The table lists 250,000 to 350,000 distinct CDR3 sequences, more than 15% of them singletons, with around 57% in the top ten. This clonotype occurred a few times. As yet, its antigen is unknown. Germline V CDR1 and CDR2: MDHEN, SYDVKM. The CDR3 totals 15 residues. Deletions cut 5 bases from V and 0 bases from J, with 11 bases between. Patients having uncontrolled infection, another autoimmune disease, pregnancy or lactation were not included. From roughly 10 ml of fresh peripheral blood, PBMCs were isolated.

V is TRBV28 and J is TRBJ2-4; D might be TRBD2 (6 bases). The clonotype originates from an older woman with Graves' ophthalmopathy. The material sequenced was blood. CDR3 DNA sequence: TGTGCCAGCAGTAGGGGACTGCTAGCCAAAAACATTCAGTACTTC. It encodes CASSRGLLAKNIQYF. The full variable domain, with the rest looked up from reference TRBV28 and TRBJ2-4, is DVKVTQSSRYLVKRTGEKVFLECVQDMDHENMFWYRQDPGLGLRLIYFSYDVKMKEKGDIPEGYSVSREKKERFSLILESASTNQTSMYLCASSRGLLAKNIQYFGAGTRLSVL.